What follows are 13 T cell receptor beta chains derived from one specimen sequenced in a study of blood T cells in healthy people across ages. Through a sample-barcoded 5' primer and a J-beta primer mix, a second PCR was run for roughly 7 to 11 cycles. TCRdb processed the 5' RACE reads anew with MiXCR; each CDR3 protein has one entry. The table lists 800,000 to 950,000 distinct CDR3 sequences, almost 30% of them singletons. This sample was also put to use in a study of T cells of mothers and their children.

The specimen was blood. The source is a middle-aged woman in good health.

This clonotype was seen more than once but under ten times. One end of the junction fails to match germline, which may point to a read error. CDR3 DNA sequence: TGTGCCAGCAGGGAAGGGCAGGGGAGGAATACGCAGTATTTT. This sequence encodes CASREGQGRNTQYF. J is TRBJ2-3 and V is TRBV6-1; tentatively, D is TRBD1 or TRBD2 (6 bases each). Germline V gene lookup returns CDR1 MNHNS and CDR2 SASEGT. The CDR3 runs to 14 residues.

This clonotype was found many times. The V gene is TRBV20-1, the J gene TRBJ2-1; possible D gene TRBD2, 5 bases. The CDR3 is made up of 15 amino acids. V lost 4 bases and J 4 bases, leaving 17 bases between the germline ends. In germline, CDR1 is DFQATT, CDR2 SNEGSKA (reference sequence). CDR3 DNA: TGCAGTGCTACGAGAGGGATCGGCGGGTACAATGAGCAGTTCTTC. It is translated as CSATRGIGGYNEQFF.

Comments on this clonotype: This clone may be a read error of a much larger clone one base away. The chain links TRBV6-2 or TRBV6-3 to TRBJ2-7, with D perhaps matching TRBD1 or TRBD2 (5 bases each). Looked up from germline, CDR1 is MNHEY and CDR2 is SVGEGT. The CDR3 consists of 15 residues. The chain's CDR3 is CASSYSGPLSYEQDF. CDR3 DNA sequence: TGTGCCAGCAGTTATTCGGGGCCTTTATCCTACGAGCAGGACTTC.

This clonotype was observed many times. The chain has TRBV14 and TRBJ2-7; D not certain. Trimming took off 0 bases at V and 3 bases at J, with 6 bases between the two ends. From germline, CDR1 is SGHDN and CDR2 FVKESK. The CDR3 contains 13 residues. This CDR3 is CASSQELGYEQYF. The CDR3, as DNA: TGTGCCAGCAGCCAAGAGCTGGGCTACGAGCAGTACTTC.

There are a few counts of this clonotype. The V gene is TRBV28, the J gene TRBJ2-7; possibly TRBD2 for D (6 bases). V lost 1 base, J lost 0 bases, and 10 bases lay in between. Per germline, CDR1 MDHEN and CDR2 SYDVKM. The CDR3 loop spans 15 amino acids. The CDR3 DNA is TGTGCCAGCAGTTTATCTAGCGTGAGCTCCTACGAGCAGTACTTC. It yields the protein CASSLSSVSSYEQYF.

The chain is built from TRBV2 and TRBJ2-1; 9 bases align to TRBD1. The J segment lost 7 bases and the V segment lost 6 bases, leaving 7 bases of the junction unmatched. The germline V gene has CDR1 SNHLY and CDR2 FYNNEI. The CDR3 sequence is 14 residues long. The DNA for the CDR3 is TGTGCCAGCAGGCCGGGACAGGGCTCGAATGAGCAGTTCTTC. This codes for CASRPGQGSNEQFF.

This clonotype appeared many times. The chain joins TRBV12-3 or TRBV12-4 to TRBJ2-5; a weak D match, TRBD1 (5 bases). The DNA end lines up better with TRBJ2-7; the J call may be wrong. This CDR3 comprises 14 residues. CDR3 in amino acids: CASSPRQGSSEQYF. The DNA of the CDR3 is TGTGCCAGCAGCCCGCGGCAGGGAAGCTCCGAGCAGTACTTC.

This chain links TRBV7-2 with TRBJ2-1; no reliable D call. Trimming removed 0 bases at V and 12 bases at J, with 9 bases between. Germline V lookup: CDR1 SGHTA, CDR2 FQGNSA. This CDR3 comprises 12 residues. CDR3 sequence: CASSLAQQRQFF. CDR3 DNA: TGTGCCAGCAGCTTAGCCCAACAGAGGCAGTTCTTC.

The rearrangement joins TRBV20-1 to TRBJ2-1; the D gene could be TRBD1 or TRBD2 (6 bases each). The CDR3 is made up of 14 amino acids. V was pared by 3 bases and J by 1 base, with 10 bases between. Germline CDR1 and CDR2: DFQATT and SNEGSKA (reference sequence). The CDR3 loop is CSASGGRSYNEQFF. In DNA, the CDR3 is TGCAGTGCTAGCGGGGGCCGATCCTACAATGAGCAGTTCTTC.

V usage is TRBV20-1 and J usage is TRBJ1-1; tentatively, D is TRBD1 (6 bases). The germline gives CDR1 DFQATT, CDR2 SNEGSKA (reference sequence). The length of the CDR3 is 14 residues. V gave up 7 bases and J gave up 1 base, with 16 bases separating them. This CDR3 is CSGPQGSGNTEAFF. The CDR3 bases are TGCAGTGGTCCACAGGGCAGCGGGAACACTGAAGCTTTCTTT.

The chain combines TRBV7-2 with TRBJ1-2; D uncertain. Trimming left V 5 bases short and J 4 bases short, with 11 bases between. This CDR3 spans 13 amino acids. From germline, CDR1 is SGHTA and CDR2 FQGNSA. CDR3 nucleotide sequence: TGTGCCAGCAGCCCGCGGGCTATCTATGGCTACACCTTC. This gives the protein CASSPRAIYGYTF.

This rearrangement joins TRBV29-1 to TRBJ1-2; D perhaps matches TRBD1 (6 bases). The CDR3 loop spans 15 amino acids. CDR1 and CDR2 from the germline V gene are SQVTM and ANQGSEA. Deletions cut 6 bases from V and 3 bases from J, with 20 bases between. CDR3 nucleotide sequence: TGCAGCGTCTACAAAGGGGGAAGACAGTACTATGGCTACACCTTC. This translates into CSVYKGGRQYYGYTF. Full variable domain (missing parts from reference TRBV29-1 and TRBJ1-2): SAVISQKPSRDICQRGTSLTIQCQVDSQVTMMFWYRQQPGQSLTLIATANQGSEATYESGFVIDKFPISRPNLTFSTLTVSNMSPEDSSIYLCSVYKGGRQYYGYTFGSGTRLTVV.

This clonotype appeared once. CDR3 DNA sequence: TGTGCCAGCAGTGAACCCCTCGGGAGTCAGCCCCAGCATTTT. It yields the protein CASSEPLGSQPQHF. V usage is TRBV28 and J usage is TRBJ1-5; D unresolved. The germline V gene encodes CDR1 MDHEN and CDR2 SYDVKM. There are 14 residues in the CDR3. V lost 5 bases, J lost 6 bases, and 14 bases lay in between.